These T cell receptor beta chains were read from a single sample in a study of PD-L1 blockade in urothelial cancer. The assay was immunoSEQ multiplex PCR, and TCRdb's table has in-frame clones only and misses some. The sample has 130,000 or so clones, 84% seen once. The sequences come from PBMCs, collected around atezolizumab (anti-PD-L1) treatment. The receptors were gathered from a man in his fifties or sixties with urothelial cancer. CDR3s include the opening cysteine and the closing phenylalanine or tryptophan. A D gene is named only where the DNA matches it firmly. Size is omitted from some rows. Given values are once, few, many or a class for expanded clones.

d_gene	j_gene	abundance	v_gene	CDR3aa	CDR3nt
TRBD2	TRBJ2-3	.	TRBV6-1	CASRLAGASTDTQYF	TGTGCCAGCAGACTAGCGGGGGCCTCAACAGATACGCAGTATTTT
TRBD1	TRBJ1-1	.	TRBV19	CASSTTGGGTEAFF	TGTGCCAGTAGTACTACAGGGGGAGGAACTGAAGCTTTCTTT
.	TRBJ2-7	.	TRBV11-2	CASSLDFGGVVSYEQYF	TGTGCCAGCAGCTTAGACTTTGGCGGGGTCGTCTCCTACGAGCAGTACTTC
TRBD2	TRBJ2-5	once	TRBV2	CASRLLAGGGETQYF	TGTGCCAGCCGCCTTTTAGCGGGAGGCGGTGAGACCCAGTACTTC
.	TRBJ2-1	.	TRBV30	CAWSGGDRTYNEQFF	TGTGCCTGGAGTGGGGGGGACAGAACCTACAATGAGCAGTTCTTC
TRBD2	TRBJ2-4	.	TRBV27	CAISRGGVNIQYF	TGTGCCATTTCTCGTGGGGGGGTTAACATTCAGTACTTC
.	TRBJ2-7	.	TRBV7-9	CASSLSYEQYF	TGTGCCAGCAGCTTATCGTACGAGCAGTACTTC
.	TRBJ1-1	.	TRBV18	CASSPRQGSLGEAFF	TGTGCCAGCTCACCGAGGCAGGGTTCCTTAGGTGAAGCTTTCTTT
TRBD1	TRBJ2-2	.	TRBV9	CASSVNIPGQVNTGELFF	TGTGCCAGCAGCGTTAATATTCCGGGACAGGTTAACACCGGGGAGCTGTTTTTT
TRBD2	TRBJ2-3	.	TRBV2	CASRSGSSGSTDTQYF	TGTGCCAGCAGAAGTGGGTCTAGCGGTTCCACAGATACGCAGTATTTT
.	TRBJ2-1	.	TRBV7-2	CASSPTRNEQFF	TGTGCCAGCAGCCCCACTCGCAATGAGCAGTTCTTC
TRBD2	TRBJ2-1	few	TRBV28	CATGTSGYNEQFF	TGTGCCACTGGGACTAGCGGTTACAATGAGCAGTTCTTC
TRBD2	TRBJ2-1	.	TRBV5-1	CASSLDGGSGNEQFF	TGCGCCAGCAGCTTGGATGGCGGGAGTGGGAATGAGCAGTTCTTC
TRBD1	TRBJ1-1	once	TRBV5-1	CASGGQGHTEAFF	TGCGCCAGCGGGGGACAGGGTCACACTGAAGCTTTCTTT
TRBD1	TRBJ1-1	.	TRBV7-2	CASSPRDRRSSAFF	TGTGCCAGCAGCCCACGGGACAGAAGGTCGTCGGCTTTCTTT
TRBD2	TRBJ2-2	.	TRBV5-5	CASSSSGTTGELFF	TGTGCCAGCAGCTCAAGCGGGACCACCGGGGAGCTGTTTTTT
TRBD1	TRBJ1-1	.	TRBV30	CAWSKGTESQAFF	TGTGCCTGGAGTAAGGGGACAGAGTCTCAAGCTTTCTTT
.	TRBJ1-4	few	TRBV5-1	CASSFEGSSEKLFF	TGCGCCAGCAGCTTTGAAGGGAGTAGTGAAAAACTGTTTTTT
.	TRBJ2-2	.	TRBV6-6	CASRPQGNTGELFF	TGTGCCAGCAGACCACAGGGTAACACCGGGGAGCTGTTTTTT
.	TRBJ1-5	.	TRBV27	CASRTNRVDQPQHF	TGTGCCAGCAGGACCAACAGGGTGGATCAGCCCCAGCATTTT
TRBD2	TRBJ2-1	.	TRBV5-4	CASSQVGTSGRFGYNEQFF	TGTGCCAGCAGCCAGGTGGGGACTAGCGGGAGGTTTGGGTACAATGAGCAGTTCTTC
.	TRBJ1-1	.	TRBV18	CASSSDSEAFF	TGTGCCAGCTCATCGGACAGTGAAGCTTTCTTT